The entry that follows covers one T cell receptor beta chain sequence. Antigen: not known. The time point denotes: newly diagnosed GD, antithyroid drugs for less than 3 months. Generation of the TCR library employed RNA extracted from PBMCs. According to the study, TCR beta libraries were built with iRepertoire HTBI primers and CDR3-region Arm-PCR. In TCRdb, the multiplex PCR reads were re-called with MiXCR into one record per CDR3 protein. The sample lists hundreds of thousands of distinct CDR3 sequences; roughly a sixth were seen once. The sample originates from a study of regulatory T cells in long-lasting Graves disease. Study-wide findings and caveats: New patients shared about a thousand public clonotypes, fewer than the approximately 2,500 shared by persistent patients. There was favoring of TRBV28, TRBJ1-2 and TRBJ2-5 in persistent disease.

J lost 4 bases, V lost 6 bases, and 5 bases had no gene match. Per germline, CDR1 SQVTM and CDR2 ANQGSEA. The CDR3 covers 13 residues. The sample also formed part of further work on T cells in Graves' hyperthyroidism and ophthalmopathy. That investigation notes: TCR CDR3 regions were first amplified by RT-PCR with HTBI primers.

Specimen: peripheral blood mononuclear cells (PBMCs), collected at new diagnosis, from a patient treated with antithyroid drugs. The chain combines TRBV29-1 with TRBJ2-7; 11 nucleotides line up with TRBD2. The receptor was isolated from a young man with Graves disease. CDR3 loop: CSVAGLAAYEQYF. In DNA, the CDR3 is TGCAGCGTGGCGGGACTAGCGGCATACGAGCAGTACTTC.